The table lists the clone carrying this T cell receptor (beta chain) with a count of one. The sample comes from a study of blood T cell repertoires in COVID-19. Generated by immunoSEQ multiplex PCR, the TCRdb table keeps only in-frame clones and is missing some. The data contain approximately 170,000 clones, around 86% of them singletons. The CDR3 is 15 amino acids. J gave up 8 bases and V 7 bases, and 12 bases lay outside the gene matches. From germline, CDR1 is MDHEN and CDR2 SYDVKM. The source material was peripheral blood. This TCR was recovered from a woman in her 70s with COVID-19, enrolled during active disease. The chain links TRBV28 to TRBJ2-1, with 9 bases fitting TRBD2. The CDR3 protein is CASTPVASGIYEQFF. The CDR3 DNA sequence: TGTGCCAGCACCCCAGTGGCTAGCGGGATCTATGAGCAGTTCTTC.